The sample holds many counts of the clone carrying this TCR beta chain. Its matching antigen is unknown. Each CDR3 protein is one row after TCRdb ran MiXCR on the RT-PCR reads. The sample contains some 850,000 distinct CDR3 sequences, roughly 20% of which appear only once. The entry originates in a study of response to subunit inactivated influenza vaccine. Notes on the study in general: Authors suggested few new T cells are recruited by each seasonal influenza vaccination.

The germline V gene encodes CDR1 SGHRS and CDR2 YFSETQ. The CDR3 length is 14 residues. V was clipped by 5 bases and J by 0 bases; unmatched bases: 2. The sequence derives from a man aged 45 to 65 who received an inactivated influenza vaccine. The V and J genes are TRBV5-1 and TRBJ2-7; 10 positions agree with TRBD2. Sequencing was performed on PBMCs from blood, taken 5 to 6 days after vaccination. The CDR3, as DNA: TGCGCCAGCAGACTAGCGGGGAGCTCCTACGAGCAGTACTTC. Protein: CASRLAGSSYEQYF.